This T cell receptor beta chain was profiled in a study of regulatory T cells in long-lasting Graves disease. Points from the study as a whole: Clonotypes that were public and shared totalled approximately 2,800 in persistent patients versus about 1,000 in new patients.

As for time point: newly diagnosed GD, antithyroid drugs for less than 3 months. RNA extracted from PBMCs served as the sequencing template. It was by American Thyroid Association guidelines that Graves' disease was diagnosed. The sample holds many counts of this clonotype. Its antigen remains unidentified. Sequencing libraries for TCR beta were prepared with iRepertoire HTBI primers and Arm-PCR of CDR3 regions. Original analysis: Identification of gene segments yielded some 60 TRBV and 13 to 15 TRBJ across samples. TCRdb re-analysed the multiplex PCR reads in MiXCR, keeping a single row per CDR3 protein. TCRdb's processing, not the authors' own work, is the source of the V and J calls. The sample holds hundreds of thousands of distinct CDR3 sequences; roughly a sixth are singletons and the top ten take 20% to 30%. The same data also contributed to another study, on T cells in Graves' hyperthyroidism and ophthalmopathy. That source reports: HTBI primers drove first-round RT-PCR of the TCR CDR3.

The source is a woman aged 35 to 59 with Graves disease. The sequencing used peripheral blood mononuclear cells (PBMCs), collected at new diagnosis, from a patient treated with antithyroid drugs.

CDR3 nucleotide sequence: TGTGCCAGCAGTCCCGGGGCAGGGCCTCATCAGCCCCAGCATTTT. It codes for CASSPGAGPHQPQHF. The chain joins TRBV2 to TRBJ1-5, with D possibly matching TRBD1 (5 bases). Trimming removed 5 bases from V and 5 bases from J, with 16 bases in between. Germline lookup yields CDR1 SNHLY and CDR2 FYNNEI. The CDR3 is 15 residues long.